This TCR beta chain was profiled in a study of blood T cell repertoires in COVID-19. Looking at the study overall: Sample material is recorded as cDNA or gDNA derived from T cells, B-cell-depleted T cells, or PBMCs.

In the original processing: Estimates of nucleated cell counts were drawn from the amplification of reference gene primers. Generated by immunoSEQ multiplex PCR, the TCRdb table keeps only in-frame clones and is missing some. V and J calls plus clone size are reproduced from that table; the DNA served to infer D and trimming. The sample lists about 150,000 clones; about 80% were seen once. Cohort allocation depended upon clinical history that participants reported. Cohort 3 donors counted as recovered after two negative PCRs, clearance, or resolved symptoms. Trimming shortened V by 8 bases and J by 1 base, and 14 bases separated the two germline ends. Germline CDR1 and CDR2: GTSNPN and SVGIG (reference sequence). The CDR3 spans 13 residues.

This clonotype was obtained from a man in his fifties who had recovered from COVID-19. The J gene is TRBJ1-1, the V gene TRBV30; perhaps TRBD1 as D (5 bases). Sequences were obtained from PBMCs or T cells enriched from blood (not recorded which). CDR3: CAGGDGRNTEAFF. CDR3 nucleotides: TGTGCCGGGGGGGACGGGAGGAACACTGAAGCTTTCTTT.